This TCR beta chain emerged from a study of shared clonotypes between healthy human individuals. In the study overall: CD4 naive cells filled three plates per donor, CD4 memory three, CD8 naive two and CD8 memory one. The study's findings and limits: Sampling included only blood; tissue repertoires likely differ.

As for this clone: Antigen: not known.

Each cell subset's genomic DNA was divided evenly among several immunoSEQ plates. Sequencing used immunoSEQ multiplex PCR; TCRdb keeps in-frame clones, though not all of them. The table includes about 1,500,000 clones, more than 95% detected once. Subsets obtained from CD4+ cells comprised CD45RA+ naive and CD45RA-negative memory cells. The clonotype comes from a man aged 25 to 45 in good health. Sequencing was done on a sample of naive CD4+ T cells sorted from blood. Subset indicated: CD45RA+ positively selected.

Here the CDR3 DNA reads TGTGCCAGCAGAGGGGTCAGTGAAGCTTTCTTT. Translated: CASRGVSEAFF. The rearrangement joins TRBV6-5 to TRBJ1-1, with a tentative D call TRBD1 (5 bases). With 6 bases removed from V and 7 bases from J, the gap between germline ends came to 9 bases. The length of the CDR3 is 11 residues. Germline CDR1 is MNHEY and CDR2 is SVGAGI.